A selection of T cell receptor beta chains follows, all from one sample in a study of blood T cell repertoires in COVID-19. TCRdb's copy holds only in-frame clones and misses some; the assay was immunoSEQ multiplex PCR. This table holds hundreds of thousands of clones, more than 80% found once. Sequencing was carried out using PBMCs or T cells enriched from blood (not recorded which). These receptors all stem from a woman aged 18 to 35 who had recovered from COVID-19. The CDR3 runs from the conserved cysteine through the conserved F or W. The order of the fields is CDR3 protein, V gene, CDR3 length.

CASSLGGGGRDYNEQFF,TRBV7-9,17
CASSGQVNSPLHF,TRBV10-1,13
CAISEPGGGQPQHF,TRBV10-3,14
CSVKGDGGTGELFF,TRBV29-1,14
CASSLFAQGTIGSGNTIYF,TRBV5-1,19
CASSLDGAGGYTF,TRBV5-1,13
CASSLLSRAGTQHF,TRBV28,14
CASSQTVYTEAFF,TRBV7-7,13
CASSSYRQGFSNQPQHF,TRBV27,17
CASSLSAPGLAGGRDEQFF,TRBV5-5,19
CASSVEARGSGNTIYF,TRBV9,16
CASSWEGTRVYTGELFF,TRBV11-2,17
CATYRDIRDEQYF,TRBV28,13
CASSYADTDTQYF,TRBV6-5,13
CASSQQQGMLEKLFF,TRBV4-2,15
CASSPYGHVQEPQHF,TRBV4-1,15
CASSLGGGGYNEQFF,TRBV7-2,15
CASSLSSNPRGNYGYTF,TRBV27,17
CASSFVLAGRYEQYF,TRBV28,15
CASSLGGTSGSTDTQYF,TRBV7-6,17
CASSQSKAPLGNTIYF,TRBV23-1,16
CASSHHSREREYF,TRBV7-6,13
CASQPGQTYGYTF,TRBV28,13
CATSGHDEKLFF,TRBV24-1,12
CASSSLGPSGGGGDTQYF,TRBV6-2/TRBV6-3,18
CASSPSVHPSSRAVAF,TRBV18,16
CASSIRGFDSPLHF,TRBV18,14
CASSQGGTEAFF,TRBV3-1/TRBV3-2,12
CASSISQGIGNQPQHF,TRBV19,16
CSAVRGTNTEAFF,TRBV29-1,13
CASTTAPGQINTEAFF,TRBV5-1,16
CASSPGTSGTGELFF,TRBV7-6,15
CASSSTGTGYSGANVLTF,TRBV3-1/TRBV3-2,18
CASSHGGSCTYNEQFF,TRBV21-1,16
CASSPGFRTDHYTDTQYF,TRBV5-6,18
CASSLGTGSGYTF,TRBV12-3/TRBV12-4,13
CASSTRQAIDSNQPQHF,TRBV27,17
CASGRQTGVWTDTQYF,TRBV12-5,16
CASSIRGLNEKLFF,TRBV19,14
CASSPYPGTGFHEQYF,TRBV18,16
CASSKAGAGETQYF,TRBV3-1/TRBV3-2,14
CASRITRDRGLTFF,TRBV6-6,14
CASSFKGDSSGGYTF,TRBV7-6,15
CASSLLEGSPLHF,TRBV12-3/TRBV12-4,13
CASSSTLGLGNTIYF,TRBV5-5,15
CASSETGAGLAGELFF,TRBV2,16